A single sample is the source of the 9 T cell receptor beta chains below, sequenced in a study of Ad26.COV2.S vaccination and SARS-CoV-2 variants. Treatment indicated: some 19 received Ad26.COV2.S at low or high dose, single or two shots; about 5 received placebo; per-sample allocation not given. Day 63 after the first vaccine or placebo injection was the time point for sampling. Assay used: immunoSEQ multiplex PCR; TCRdb lists only in-frame clones, some missing. This table has some 420,000 clones, roughly 88% appearing once. This specimen was peripheral blood, taken in a trial of Ad26.COV2.S vaccine versus placebo. The receptors originated from a person aged 18-60 years who received the Ad26.COV2.S COVID-19 vaccine or a placebo.

The chain couples TRBV7-9 to TRBJ1-2; possibly TRBD1 for D (5 bases). The CDR3 extends over 12 amino acids. V was pared by 10 bases and J by 8 bases, with 17 bases between. Germline CDR1 SEHNR, CDR2 FQNEAQ (reference sequence). The CDR3 loop is CAITSGSRGYTF. As DNA, the CDR3 is TGTGCCATCACCTCAGGGTCTCGAGGCTACACCTTC.

The chain is built from TRBV4-1 and TRBJ1-1; TRBD1 might be the D (6 bases). The length of the CDR3 is 18 residues. V lost 4 bases and J 3 bases, leaving 24 bases between the germline ends. Germline CDR1 reads MGHRA; CDR2 reads YSYEKL. CDR3 sequence (DNA): TGCGCCAGCAGCCTGATGTGGGGGAGGGGGTTGGCGGACACTGAAGCTTTCTTT. Amino acid sequence: CASSLMWGRGLADTEAFF.

The chain is built from TRBV4-3 and TRBJ2-3, with D unclear. CDR1 and CDR2 from the germline V gene are LGHNA and YSLEER. The CDR3 is 16 residues long. V dropped 0 bases and J dropped 0 bases, with 10 bases sitting between them. The CDR3 spells CASSQEVGWSTDTQYF. CDR3 nucleotide sequence: TGCGCCAGCAGCCAAGAAGTAGGGTGGAGCACAGATACGCAGTATTTT.

J is TRBJ1-2 and V is TRBV6-1; TRBD1 is a possible D gene (5 bases). CDR3 size: 15 residues. The V and J ends lost 2 bases and 0 bases respectively, with 10 bases between them. CDR1 and CDR2 (germline): MNHNS, SASEGT. CDR3 DNA: TGTGCCAGCAGTGAATTCACAGGTCCTAACTATGGCTACACCTTC. Amino acids: CASSEFTGPNYGYTF.

This chain connects TRBV4-3 to TRBJ1-6; D possibly corresponds to TRBD1 (6 bases). Germline V gene data show CDR1 as LGHNA and CDR2 as YSLEER. V shed 2 bases and J shed 10 bases, with 15 bases lying between them. The CDR3 runs to 15 residues. CDR3 residues: CASSQLGTSPSPLHF. In DNA, the CDR3 is TGCGCCAGCAGCCAACTTGGGACAAGTCCCTCACCCCTCCACTTT.

The gene calls are TRBV7-2 and TRBJ2-3; TRBD1 agrees at 8 bases. The CDR3 length is 15 residues. Trimming took 1 base from V and 6 from J; bases not matched to a gene: 6. CDR1 and CDR2 (germline): SGHTA, FQGNSA. CDR3 amino acids: CASSLEDRVFDTQYF. The CDR3 nucleotides read TGTGCCAGCAGCTTAGAGGACAGGGTGTTCGATACGCAGTATTTT.

The rearrangement uses TRBV3-1 (or the pseudogene TRBV3-2) and TRBJ2-4, with no clear D. Germline V lookup: CDR1 LGHDT, CDR2 YNNKEL (reference sequence). CDR3 size: 15 residues. With 0 bases removed from V and 0 bases from J, the gap between germline ends came to 6 bases. CDR3 nucleotides: TGTGCCAGCAGCCAAGATGCGGTAGCCAAAAACATTCAGTACTTC. This translates into CASSQDAVAKNIQYF.

This rearrangement joins TRBV7-8 to TRBJ2-2, with 10 bases aligning to TRBD1. CDR3 length: 14 residues. The J segment lost 4 bases and the V segment lost 5 bases, leaving 1 base of the junction unmatched. Per the germline V gene, CDR1 is SGHVS and CDR2 is FQNEAQ. CDR3: CASSRQGATGELFF. For the CDR3, the DNA is TGTGCCAGCAGCCGACAGGGGGCCACCGGGGAGCTGTTTTTT.

This rearrangement joins TRBV18 to TRBJ2-2; D ambiguous. The length of the CDR3 is 16 residues. Trimming left V 2 bases short and J 0 bases short, with 10 bases between. CDR1 and CDR2 from the germline V gene are KGHSH and LQKENI. CDR3 region: CASSPRTSANTGELFF. In DNA form, the CDR3 reads TGTGCCAGCTCACCAAGGACCTCCGCGAACACCGGGGAGCTGTTTTTT.